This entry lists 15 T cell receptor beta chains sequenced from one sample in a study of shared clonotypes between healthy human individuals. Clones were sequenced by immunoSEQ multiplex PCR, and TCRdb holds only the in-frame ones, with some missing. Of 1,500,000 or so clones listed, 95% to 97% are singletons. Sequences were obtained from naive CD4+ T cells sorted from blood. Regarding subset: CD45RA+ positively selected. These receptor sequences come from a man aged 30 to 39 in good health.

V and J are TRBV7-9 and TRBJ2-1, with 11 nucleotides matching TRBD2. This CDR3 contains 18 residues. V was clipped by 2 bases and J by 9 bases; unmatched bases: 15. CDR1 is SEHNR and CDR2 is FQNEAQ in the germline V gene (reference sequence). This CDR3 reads CASSLYPGRLAGNGEQFF. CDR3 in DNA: TGTGCCAGCAGCTTATACCCCGGTCGACTAGCGGGAAATGGTGAGCAGTTCTTC.

The CDR3 nucleotides read TGCGCCAGCAGCTTCTCTCCCGGTAACACCGGGGAGCTGTTTTTT. This translates into CASSFSPGNTGELFF. V gene TRBV5-1 combines with J gene TRBJ2-2, with D unclear. V was cut by 2 bases and J by 2 bases, with 10 bases left in between. The CDR3 runs 15 residues. Germline values: CDR1 SGHRS, CDR2 YFSETQ.

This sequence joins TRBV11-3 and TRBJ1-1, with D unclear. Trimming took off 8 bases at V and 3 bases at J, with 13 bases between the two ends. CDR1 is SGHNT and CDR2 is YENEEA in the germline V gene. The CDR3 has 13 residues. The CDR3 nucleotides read TGTGCCAGCGGTGTATCATTGCACACTGAAGCTTTCTTT. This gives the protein CASGVSLHTEAFF. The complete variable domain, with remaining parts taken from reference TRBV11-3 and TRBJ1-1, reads EAGVVQSPRYKIIEKKQPVAFWCNPISGHNTLYWYLQNLGQGPELLIRYENEEAVDDSQLPKDRFSAERLKGVDSTLKIQPAELGDSAVYLCASGVSLHTEAFFGQGTRLTVV.

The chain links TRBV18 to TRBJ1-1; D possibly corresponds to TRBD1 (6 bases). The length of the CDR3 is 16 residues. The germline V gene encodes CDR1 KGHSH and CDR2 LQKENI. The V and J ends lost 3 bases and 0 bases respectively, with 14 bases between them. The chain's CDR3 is CASSPSYWGLNTEAFF. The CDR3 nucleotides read TGTGCCAGCTCACCCTCCTACTGGGGGCTGAACACTGAAGCTTTCTTT.

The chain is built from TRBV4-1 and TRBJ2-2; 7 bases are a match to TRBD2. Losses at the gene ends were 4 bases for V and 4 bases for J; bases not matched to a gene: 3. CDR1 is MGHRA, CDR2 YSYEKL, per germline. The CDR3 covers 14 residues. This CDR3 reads CASSLPGGTGELFF. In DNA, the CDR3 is TGCGCCAGCAGCCTCCCGGGGGGCACCGGGGAGCTGTTTTTT.

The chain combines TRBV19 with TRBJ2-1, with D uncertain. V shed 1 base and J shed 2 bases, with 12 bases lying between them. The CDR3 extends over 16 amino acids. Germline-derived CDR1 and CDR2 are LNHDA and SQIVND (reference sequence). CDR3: CASSIVRRSPYNEQFF. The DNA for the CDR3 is TGTGCCAGTAGTATAGTTCGGCGGAGCCCCTACAATGAGCAGTTCTTC. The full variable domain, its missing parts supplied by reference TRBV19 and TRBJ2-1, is DGGITQSPKYLFRKEGQNVTLSCEQNLNHDAMYWYRQDPGQGLRLIYYSQIVNDFQKGDIAEGYSVSREKKESFPLTVTSAQKNPTAFYLCASSIVRRSPYNEQFFGPGTRLTVL.

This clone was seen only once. CDR3 loop: CASSPLIAGGTYNEQFF. CDR3 nucleotides: TGTGCCAGCAGTCCACTCATAGCGGGAGGGACCTACAATGAGCAGTTCTTC. This chain joins TRBV27 and TRBJ2-1, with 11 positions matching TRBD2. Looked up from germline, CDR1 is MNHEY and CDR2 is SMNVEV (reference sequence). The CDR3 runs 17 residues. V gave up 5 bases and J gave up 2 bases; unmatched junction bases: 8.

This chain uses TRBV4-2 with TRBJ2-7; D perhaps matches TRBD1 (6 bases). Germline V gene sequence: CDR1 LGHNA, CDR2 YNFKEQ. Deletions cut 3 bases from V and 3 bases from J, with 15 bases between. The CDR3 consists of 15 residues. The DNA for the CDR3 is TGTGCCAGCAGCCAGCAACAGGGCGCAAGCTACGAGCAGTACTTC. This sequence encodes CASSQQQGASYEQYF.

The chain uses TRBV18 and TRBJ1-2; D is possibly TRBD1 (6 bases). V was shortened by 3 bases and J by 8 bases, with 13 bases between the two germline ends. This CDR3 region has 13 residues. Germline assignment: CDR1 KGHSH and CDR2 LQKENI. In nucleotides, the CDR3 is TGTGCCAGCTCACCCATGGACAGCCAGGGCTACACCTTC. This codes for CASSPMDSQGYTF. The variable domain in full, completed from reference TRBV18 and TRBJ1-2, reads NAGVMQNPRHLVRRRGQEARLRCSPMKGHSHVYWYRQLPEEGLKFMVYLQKENIIDESGMPKERFSAEFPKEGPSILRIQQVVRGDSAAYFCASSPMDSQGYTFGSGTRLTVV.

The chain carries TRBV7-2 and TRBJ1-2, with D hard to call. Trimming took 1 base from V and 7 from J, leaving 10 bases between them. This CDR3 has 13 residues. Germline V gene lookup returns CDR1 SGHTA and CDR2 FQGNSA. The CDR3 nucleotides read TGTGCCAGCAGCTTAGAAAGGGTAACTGGCTACACCTTC. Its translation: CASSLERVTGYTF.

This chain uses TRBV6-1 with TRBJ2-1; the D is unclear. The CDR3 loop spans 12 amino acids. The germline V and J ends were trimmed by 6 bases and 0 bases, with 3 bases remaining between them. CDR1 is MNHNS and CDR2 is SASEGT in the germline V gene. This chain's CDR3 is CASSLSYNEQFF. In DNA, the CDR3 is TGTGCCAGCAGCCTCTCCTACAATGAGCAGTTCTTC.

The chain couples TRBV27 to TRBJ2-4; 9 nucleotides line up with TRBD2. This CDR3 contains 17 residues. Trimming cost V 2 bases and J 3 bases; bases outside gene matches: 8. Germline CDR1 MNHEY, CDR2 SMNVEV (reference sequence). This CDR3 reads CASSLAGTSKVKNIQYF. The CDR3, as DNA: TGTGCCAGCAGTTTAGCCGGGACTAGCAAAGTCAAAAACATTCAGTACTTC.

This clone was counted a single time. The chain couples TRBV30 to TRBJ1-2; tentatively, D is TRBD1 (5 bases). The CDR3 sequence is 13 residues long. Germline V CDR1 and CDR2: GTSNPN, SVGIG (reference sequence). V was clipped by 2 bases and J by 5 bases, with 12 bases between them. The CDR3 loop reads CAWSMRRGYGYTF. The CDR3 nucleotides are TGTGCCTGGAGTATGAGGCGGGGGTATGGCTACACCTTC.

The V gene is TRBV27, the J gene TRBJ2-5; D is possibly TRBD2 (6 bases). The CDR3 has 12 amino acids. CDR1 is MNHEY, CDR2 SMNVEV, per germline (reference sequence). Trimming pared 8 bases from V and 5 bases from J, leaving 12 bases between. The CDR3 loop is CASRGDRETQYF. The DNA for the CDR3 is TGTGCCAGCCGCGGGGATCGGGAGACCCAGTACTTC.

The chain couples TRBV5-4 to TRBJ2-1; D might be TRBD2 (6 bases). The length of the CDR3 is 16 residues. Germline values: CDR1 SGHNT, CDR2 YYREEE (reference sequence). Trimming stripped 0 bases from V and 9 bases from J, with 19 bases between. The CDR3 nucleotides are TGTGCCAGCAGCTTGGAACTAGCTTCAACCCACATTGAGCAGTTCTTC. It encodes CASSLELASTHIEQFF. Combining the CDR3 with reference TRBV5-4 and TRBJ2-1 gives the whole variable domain ETGVTQSPTHLIKTRGQQVTLRCSSQSGHNTVSWYQQALGQGPQFIFQYYREEENGRGNFPPRFSGLQFPNYSSELNVNALELDDSALYLCASSLELASTHIEQFFGPGTRLTVL.